Listed below are T cell receptor beta chains from one sample, sequenced in a study of cytomegalovirus exposure and HLA in healthy donors. Profiled with immunoSEQ multiplex PCR; TCRdb holds only in-frame clones, not every one. The sample lists 90,000 to 150,000 clones; about four fifths were seen once. Sequencing was carried out using PBMCs. The source is a woman in her forties in good health and CMV-seronegative. CDR3s include the opening cysteine and the closing phenylalanine or tryptophan. Fields, in order: J gene, V gene, clone size, CDR3 length, D gene, CDR3 DNA, CDR3 protein. A D gene is named only where the DNA matches it firmly. The listing skips clone size in some rows; elsewhere it reads once, few, many or a size class.

J: TRBJ2-7; V: TRBV27; size: .; length: 14; D: .; DNA: TGTGCCAGCAGTGGGGGCAGGGCTTCCTACGAGCAGTACTTC; CDR3: CASSGGRASYEQYF
J: TRBJ2-3; V: TRBV10-2; size: .; length: 14; D: .; DNA: TGCGCCAGCAGCTCAGCAGGGGGGCCAGATACGCAGTATTTT; CDR3: CASSSAGGPDTQYF
J: TRBJ2-5; V: TRBV7-6; size: .; length: 16; D: .; DNA: TGTGCCAGCAGCTCGGCGGCACCTAGCGACAGAGAGACCCAGTACTTC; CDR3: CASSSAAPSDRETQYF
J: TRBJ2-7; V: TRBV4-1; size: .; length: 16; D: .; DNA: TGCGCCAGCAGCGACCCCCCGACCCGGAGACCCTACGAGCAGTACTTC; CDR3: CASSDPPTRRPYEQYF
J: TRBJ1-5; V: TRBV28; size: .; length: 14; D: TRBD1; DNA: TGTGCCAGCAGGCCCGGGACAGCAAATCAGCCCCAGCATTTT; CDR3: CASRPGTANQPQHF
J: TRBJ1-2; V: TRBV21-1; size: once; length: 18; D: .; DNA: TGTGCCAGCAGCAAAATTACGGGGGGCCCTACCTTCGACTATGGCTACACCTTC; CDR3: CASSKITGGPTFDYGYTF
J: TRBJ1-5; V: TRBV9; size: .; length: 15; D: .; DNA: TGTGCCAGCAGCGTAGAAGGGGCCGTGAGTCAGCCCCAGCATTTT; CDR3: CASSVEGAVSQPQHF
J: TRBJ1-6; V: TRBV30; size: .; length: 15; D: .; DNA: TGTGCCTGGAGTGTGACAGCCGGAGGGAATTCACCCCTCCACTTT; CDR3: CAWSVTAGGNSPLHF
J: TRBJ2-1; V: TRBV2; size: .; length: 12; D: .; DNA: TGTGCCAGCACGGGAGATGGCGGTGAGCAGTTCTTC; CDR3: CASTGDGGEQFF
J: TRBJ1-2; V: TRBV5-6; size: .; length: 14; D: TRBD1; DNA: TGTGCCAGCAGCTTGGGACAGGGGGCCTTTGGCTACACCTTC; CDR3: CASSLGQGAFGYTF
J: TRBJ1-1; V: TRBV7-2; size: .; length: 16; D: .; DNA: TGTGCCAGCAGCTTAGGGTACCGGGCGGCGGGCACTGAAGCTTTCTTT; CDR3: CASSLGYRAAGTEAFF
J: TRBJ2-7; V: TRBV5-1; size: .; length: 14; D: TRBD2; DNA: TGCGCCAGCAGACAGACTAGCGGCTACTACGAGCAGTACTTC; CDR3: CASRQTSGYYEQYF
J: TRBJ2-7; V: TRBV10-3; size: .; length: 13; D: .; DNA: TGTGCCATCACTGCCTCACAGGGAAACGAGCAGTACTTC; CDR3: CAITASQGNEQYF
J: TRBJ1-1; V: TRBV7-2; size: .; length: 16; D: TRBD1; DNA: TGTGCCAGCAGCCATCTTCCTGGGACAGGGAACACTGAAGCTTTCTTT; CDR3: CASSHLPGTGNTEAFF
J: TRBJ2-7; V: TRBV10-1; size: .; length: 13; D: TRBD1; DNA: TGCGCCAGCAGAAGACAGGGGTCCTACGAGCAGTACTTC; CDR3: CASRRQGSYEQYF
J: TRBJ2-2; V: TRBV4-1; size: .; length: 20; D: TRBD2; DNA: TGCGCCAGCTCTCCCCGAGCCAGAGTGTCTAGCGGGAGTTCTACCGGGGAGCTGTTTTTT; CDR3: CASSPRARVSSGSSTGELFF
J: TRBJ2-6; V: TRBV6-6; size: .; length: 15; D: .; DNA: TGTGCCAGCAGCCTCGAGTTCTCTGGGGCCAACGTCCTGACTTTC; CDR3: CASSLEFSGANVLTF